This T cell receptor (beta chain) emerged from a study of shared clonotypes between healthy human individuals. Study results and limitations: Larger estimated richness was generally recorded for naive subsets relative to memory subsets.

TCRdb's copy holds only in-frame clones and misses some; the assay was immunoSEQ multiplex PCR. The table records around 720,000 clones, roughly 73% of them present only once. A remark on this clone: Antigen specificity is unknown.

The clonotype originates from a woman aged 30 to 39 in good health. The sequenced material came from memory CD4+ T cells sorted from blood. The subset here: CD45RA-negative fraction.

The CDR3 DNA reads as TGTGCCAGCAGCCCCGGGACAGGGTCCCTAAATGAGCAGTTCTTC. This codes for CASSPGTGSLNEQFF. This rearrangement joins TRBV11-2 to TRBJ2-1; 9 nucleotides align to TRBD1. Germline trimming cut 5 bases from V and 7 bases from J; bases unmatched to any gene: 9. There are 15 residues in the CDR3. Germline lookup yields CDR1 SGHAT and CDR2 FQNNGV.